This entry concerns a single T cell receptor delta chain. Its antigen is undetermined. Per the germline V gene, CDR1 is TSWWSYY and CDR2 is QGS. The junction had 19 bases not matched to a gene; V was cut back by 4 bases and J by 0 bases. The CDR3 loop spans 20 amino acids. Thymocytes were sorted as CD3+ TCRVdelta1+ TCRVdelta2- after alphabeta T cell depletion. The template was reverse-transcribed extracted RNA. Multiplex PCR used pooled V-gene forward primers and a constant-region reverse primer to amplify CDR3s. TCRdb called clones from the multiplex PCR reads again using CATT. The sample carries about 75,000 delta-chain clones, 30% to 40% recorded once. The data belong to a study of Vδ1+ human thymocytes. Findings of the study overall: In the thymus, TRG and TRD repertoires looked highly polyclonal with Gaussian CDR3 lengths.

The specimen sequenced was Vdelta1+ gamma-delta thymocytes from the thymus. As to subset: FACS-sorted CD3+ TCRalphabeta- TCRVdelta1+ TCRVdelta2- thymocytes. The rearrangement uses TRDV1 and TRDJ1; TRDD3 matches at 8 bases. The sequence derives from a boy less than two years old who had congenital heart surgery. The CDR3: CALGARTCGIRPPYTDKLIF. The CDR3 nucleotides read TGTGCTCTTGGGGCTCGCACGTGTGGGATACGCCCGCCGTACACCGATAAACTCATCTTT.